Each of the 22 T cell receptor beta chains below was sequenced from the same sample in a study of T-cell memory formation after mild COVID-19. Each CDR3 protein gets one entry after TCRdb re-called the 5' RACE reads with MiXCR. The sample consists of a few hundred thousand distinct CDR3 sequences, around 14% of them appearing once. Sequencing input: PBMCs or a T cell subset sorted from them (not recorded which). The receptors originated from a man aged 18-30 years who had mild COVID-19 (a few samples of this study predate the infection). Cell type and time point are not known.

The CDR3 DNA reads as TGCAGCGCCGAAACTACTAACTATGGCTACACCTTC. The encoded protein is CSAETTNYGYTF. This rearrangement joins TRBV29-1 to TRBJ1-2; no clear D. The V gene lost 7 bases and the J gene lost 0 bases, with 9 bases spanning the gap. CDR1 is SQVTM, CDR2 ANQGSEA, per germline. CDR3 length equals 12 residues.

This clonotype was seen only a few times. The chain recombines TRBV6-2 or TRBV6-3 with TRBJ2-7, with D perhaps matching TRBD2 (6 bases). Looked up from germline, CDR1 is MNHEY and CDR2 is SVGEGT. Trimming stripped 6 bases from V and 0 bases from J, with 9 bases between. The CDR3 covers 13 residues. CDR3 DNA: TGTGCCAGCAGCAATAGCGGCTCCTACGAGCAGTACTTC. Translating gives CASSNSGSYEQYF.

This chain links TRBV12-3 or TRBV12-4 with TRBJ2-5; D possibly corresponds to TRBD1 (5 bases). The CDR3 spans 13 residues. The germline V and J ends were trimmed by 7 bases and 5 bases, with 14 bases remaining between them. CDR3 DNA: TGTGCCAGCACCCTGGTGGGGCAGGAGACCCAGTACTTC. It translates to CASTLVGQETQYF.

The rearrangement links TRBV5-1 to TRBJ2-1; 7 bases are a match to TRBD2. Germline V gene data show CDR1 as SGHRS and CDR2 as YFSETQ. Unmatched junction bases numbered 10, after V lost 1 base and J lost 9 bases. The CDR3 is made up of 15 amino acids. The chain's CDR3 is CASSLPTSQVIEQFF. The CDR3 coding sequence is TGCGCCAGCAGCTTGCCGACTAGCCAGGTAATTGAGCAGTTCTTC.

There are many counts of this clonotype. The gene calls are TRBV7-2 and TRBJ2-3, with D tentatively TRBD2 (6 bases). This CDR3 has 16 amino acids. Germline values: CDR1 SGHTA, CDR2 FQGNSA. The germline V and J ends were trimmed by 1 base and 0 bases, with 11 bases remaining between them. CDR3 nucleotide sequence: TGTGCCAGCAGCTTAGTGGCGGGGTTGAGCACAGATACGCAGTATTTT. It yields the protein CASSLVAGLSTDTQYF.

In this sample, this clonotype turned up a few times. The genes are TRBV4-3 and TRBJ2-1; 15 bases are a match to TRBD2. CDR1 and CDR2 from the germline V gene are LGHNA and YSLEER. The CDR3 totals 16 residues. V lost 0 bases, J lost 16 bases, and 10 bases stayed unmatched. The CDR3 coding sequence is TGCGCCAGCAGCCAAGAACCGGGGACTAGCGGGGGGCCCACCTTCTTC. This translates into CASSQEPGTSGGPTFF.

This clonotype appeared many times. This sequence joins TRBV7-3 and TRBJ1-1; 9 nucleotides line up with TRBD1. This CDR3 contains 15 residues. Germline CDR1 reads SGHTA; CDR2 reads FQGTGA. V shed 1 base, J shed 5 bases, and the junction held 5 bases outside the gene matches. The CDR3 nucleotides read TGTGCCAGCAGCTTAATGGGACAGGGTCGAACTGAAGCTTTCTTT. Translated, it gives CASSLMGQGRTEAFF.

The rearrangement joins TRBV5-1 to TRBJ2-1; D tentatively reads TRBD1 or TRBD2 (5 bases each). The germline gives CDR1 SGHRS, CDR2 YFSETQ. Between the trimmed V and J ends, which lost 4 bases and 4 bases, there was a span of 9 bases. The CDR3 is 13 amino acids. The CDR3 is CASSRDPYNEQFF. As DNA, the CDR3 is TGCGCCAGCAGCCGGGACCCATACAATGAGCAGTTCTTC.

This clonotype occurred a few times. The chain is built from TRBV24-1 and TRBJ1-5, with a possible D match to TRBD1 (6 bases). Germline V gives CDR1 KGHDR, CDR2 SFDVKD. The V gene lost 7 bases and the J gene lost 0 bases, with 12 bases spanning the gap. The CDR3 totals 15 residues. The CDR3 bases are TGTGCCACCAGCGATGGGACATATAGCAATCAGCCCCAGCATTTT. Its protein is CATSDGTYSNQPQHF.

This clonotype appeared a few times. This chain joins TRBV5-1 and TRBJ2-3; 10 bases are shared with TRBD2. Looked up from germline, CDR1 is SGHRS and CDR2 is YFSETQ. The CDR3 is 16 residues long. J lost 0 bases, V lost 3 bases, and 4 bases had no gene match. As DNA, the CDR3 is TGCGCCAGCAGCTCCTCACTAGCGGGGAGCACAGATACGCAGTATTTT. Its translation is CASSSSLAGSTDTQYF. Full variable domain (missing parts from reference TRBV5-1 and TRBJ2-3): KAGVTQTPRYLIKTRGQQVTLSCSPISGHRSVSWYQQTPGQGLQFLFEYFSETQRNKGNFPGRFSGRQFSNSRSEMNVSTLELGDSALYLCASSSSLAGSTDTQYFGPGTRLTVL.

The CDR3 here is CASSPGTGGRTDTQYF. The CDR3, as DNA: TGTGCCAGCAGCCCCGGGACAGGGGGACGCACAGATACGCAGTATTTT. V gene TRBV7-2 combines with J gene TRBJ2-3, with 11 positions matching TRBD1. V was clipped by 5 bases and J by 1 base; unmatched bases: 5. The CDR3 spans 16 residues. Germline V gene sequence: CDR1 SGHTA, CDR2 FQGNSA.

Ten or more counts support this clonotype. V gene TRBV5-1 combines with J gene TRBJ1-6, with a weak D call TRBD1 (6 bases). V was pared by 0 bases and J by 6 bases, with 10 bases between. From germline, CDR1 is SGHRS and CDR2 YFSETQ. The CDR3 loop spans 15 amino acids. CDR3 DNA: TGCGCCAGCAGCTTGGAGGGACAACGTAATTCACCCCTCCACTTT. Translating gives CASSLEGQRNSPLHF.

The V and J genes are TRBV7-2 and TRBJ2-2, with D hard to call. The CDR3 is 16 amino acids. Germline V gene lookup returns CDR1 SGHTA and CDR2 FQGNSA. V was trimmed by 7 bases and J by 4 bases, leaving 19 bases between them. The CDR3, as DNA: TGTGCCAGCATGAGACGGGCAGTCCTCGCCACCGGGGAGCTGTTTTTT. This encodes CASMRRAVLATGELFF.

This clonotype was found many times. The chain uses TRBV20-1 and TRBJ2-3; D unresolved. Germline V gives CDR1 DFQATT, CDR2 SNEGSKA (reference sequence). V lost 0 bases and J 0 bases, leaving 7 bases between the germline ends. This CDR3 is 14 amino acids long. The CDR3 region has the DNA TGCAGTGCTAGAGATTCCACTAGCACAGATACGCAGTATTTT. This encodes CSARDSTSTDTQYF.

This clonotype appeared a single time. CDR3 sequence reads: CATSGRVGSEAFF. The CDR3 region has the DNA TGTGCCACCAGTGGTAGGGTAGGGTCTGAAGCTTTCTTT. The chain joins TRBV24-1 to TRBJ1-1; D gene uncertain. Germline V lookup: CDR1 KGHDR, CDR2 SFDVKD. Trimming removed 5 bases from V and 6 bases from J, with 12 bases in between. This CDR3 has 13 residues.

This clonotype was seen a few times. This chain connects TRBV7-2 to TRBJ1-6; 8 bases fit TRBD1. The junction had 9 bases not matched to a gene; V was cut back by 5 bases and J by 9 bases. The CDR3 consists of 15 residues. Germline V gene sequence: CDR1 SGHTA, CDR2 FQGNSA. DNA for the CDR3: TGTGCCAGCAGCCCCGGTCAGGGGGCTGGTTCACCCCTCCACTTT. It specifies CASSPGQGAGSPLHF.

In its sample, this clonotype was seen many times. CDR3 protein: CSVEDVTGADYEQYF. DNA of the CDR3: TGCAGCGTTGAAGATGTCACAGGGGCGGACTACGAGCAGTACTTC. The chain links TRBV29-1 to TRBJ2-7, with 7 bases matching TRBD1. J gave up 3 bases and V 0 bases, and 8 bases lay outside the gene matches. CDR3 size: 15 residues. Germline lookup yields CDR1 SQVTM and CDR2 ANQGSEA.

At least ten counts were recorded for this clonotype. This chain uses TRBV5-1 with TRBJ1-1, with D perhaps matching TRBD1 (6 bases). The CDR3 is 13 residues long. Trimming stripped 7 bases from V and 5 bases from J, with 15 bases between. Germline-derived CDR1 and CDR2 are SGHRS and YFSETQ. CDR3 nucleotides: TGCGCCAGCTCGAGGGGGGAGATGACTGAAGCTTTCTTT. Amino acid sequence: CASSRGEMTEAFF. The variable domain in full, completed from reference TRBV5-1 and TRBJ1-1, reads KAGVTQTPRYLIKTRGQQVTLSCSPISGHRSVSWYQQTPGQGLQFLFEYFSETQRNKGNFPGRFSGRQFSNSRSEMNVSTLELGDSALYLCASSRGEMTEAFFGQGTRLTVV.

This chain joins TRBV7-2 and TRBJ1-1, with 9 bases that match TRBD1. J was trimmed by 3 bases and V by 5 bases; bases with no gene match: 7. Per germline, CDR1 SGHTA and CDR2 FQGNSA. This CDR3 has 15 residues. CDR3 sequence: CASSPSTGGDTEAFF. DNA of the CDR3: TGTGCCAGCAGCCCCTCGACAGGGGGTGACACTGAAGCTTTCTTT.

The chain uses TRBV7-6 and TRBJ1-6; D gene unclear. CDR1 and CDR2 from the germline V gene are SGHVS and FNYEAQ. Trimming removed 1 base from V and 8 bases from J, with 12 bases in between. The CDR3 length is 15 residues. The CDR3 bases are TGTGCCAGCAGCTTAGGGGCAGCAGGAGATTCACCCCTCCACTTT. It encodes CASSLGAAGDSPLHF.

This clonotype has just a few counts. The V and J genes are TRBV4-2 and TRBJ1-3; TRBD1 might be the D (6 bases). Germline values: CDR1 LGHNA, CDR2 YNFKEQ. The CDR3 covers 15 residues. V was clipped by 2 bases and J by 3 bases, with 11 bases between them. The CDR3 bases are TGTGCCAGCAGCCAACAGGGGCCCTATGGAAACACCATATATTTT. It encodes CASSQQGPYGNTIYF.

This clonotype was detected only a few times. The chain combines TRBV7-6 with TRBJ1-2; TRBD1 is a possible D gene (5 bases). The CDR3 length is 14 residues. Per germline, CDR1 SGHVS and CDR2 FNYEAQ. Trimming pared 1 base from V and 8 bases from J, leaving 14 bases between. The CDR3 nucleotides are TGTGCCAGCAGCTTAGGCTCCGGGACTCGGGGCTACACCTTC. Encoded protein: CASSLGSGTRGYTF.